Below are 28 T cell receptor beta chains sequenced from a single sample in a study of Ad26.COV2.S vaccination and SARS-CoV-2 variants. Treatment denoted: 15 to 20 received Ad26.COV2.S at low or high dose, single or two shots; roughly five received placebo; per-sample allocation not given. All samples were drawn on day 63, counting from the first vaccine or placebo injection. Profiling relied on immunoSEQ multiplex PCR, and the TCRdb table lists in-frame clones only, not all of them. This repertoire shows a few hundred thousand clones, around 91% found once; its top ten account for 1.5% to 2%. The starting material was peripheral blood, obtained in a trial of Ad26.COV2.S vaccine versus placebo. The receptors here all came from a person between 18 and 65 years old who received the Ad26.COV2.S COVID-19 vaccine or a placebo.

The chain joins TRBV2 to TRBJ2-5, with D uncertain. CDR1 and CDR2 from the germline V gene are SNHLY and FYNNEI. This CDR3 is 10 amino acids long. Trimming pared 1 base from V and 6 bases from J, leaving 0 bases between. The CDR3 sequence is CASSEETQYF. CDR3 coding DNA: TGTGCCAGCAGTGAAGAGACCCAGTACTTC.

Written as DNA, the CDR3 is TGCGCCAGCAGCCAAGGTCCCAGGGGGCCTGGAAACACCATATATTTT. Encoded protein: CASSQGPRGPGNTIYF. This rearrangement joins TRBV4-1 to TRBJ1-3; 8 bases line up with TRBD1. The V segment lost 1 base and the J segment 2 bases; nucleotides outside the gene matches: 4. The CDR3 is 16 residues long. Germline V gives CDR1 MGHRA, CDR2 YSYEKL.

The rearrangement joins TRBV7-8 to TRBJ2-7, with D perhaps TRBD1 or TRBD2 (5 bases each). The CDR3 extends over 17 amino acids. The germline V and J ends were trimmed by 3 bases and 0 bases, with 18 bases remaining between them. Germline CDR1 reads SGHVS; CDR2 reads FQNEAQ. CDR3 residues: CASSFDPGRRSSYEQYF. CDR3 nucleotides: TGTGCCAGCAGCTTTGACCCGGGACGGAGGAGCTCCTACGAGCAGTACTTC.

The V and J genes are TRBV12-3 or TRBV12-4 and TRBJ1-2; perhaps TRBD1 as D (5 bases). The V end was cut by 6 bases, the J end by 8 bases, with 16 bases between. There are 13 residues in the CDR3. CDR3: CASSRMGLEGYTF. The CDR3 DNA reads TGTGCCAGCAGCCGAATGGGGCTGGAAGGCTACACCTTC.

V is TRBV5-6 and J is TRBJ1-1; possibly TRBD1 for D (6 bases). The length of the CDR3 is 15 residues. V lost 2 bases, J lost 4 bases, and 15 bases lay in between. Germline V gene sequence: CDR1 SGHDT, CDR2 YYEEEE. The DNA for the CDR3 is TGTGCCAGCAGCTTAGGACAGAGGTGGGGCACTGAAGCTTTCTTT. It yields the protein CASSLGQRWGTEAFF. Using reference TRBV5-6 and TRBJ1-1 for the parts outside the CDR3, the full variable domain is DAGVTQSPTHLIKTRGQQVTLRCSPKSGHDTVSWYQQALGQGPQFIFQYYEEEERQRGNFPDRFSGHQFPNYSSELNVNALLLGDSALYLCASSLGQRWGTEAFFGQGTRLTVV.

The chain employs TRBV4-2 and TRBJ1-2; 9 bases are a match to TRBD1. Germline lookup yields CDR1 LGHNA and CDR2 YNFKEQ. This CDR3 is built from 17 residues. V was pared by 0 bases and J by 4 bases, with 9 bases of the junction left unmatched. The DNA of the CDR3 is TGTGCCAGCAGCCAAGAAGATACAGGGGGCCAGAGCTATGGCTACACCTTC. Translating it yields CASSQEDTGGQSYGYTF.

Comment on this clone: This specimen includes other DNA sequences encoding the same CDR3. The V gene is TRBV12-3 or TRBV12-4, the J gene TRBJ2-2; D gene ambiguous. There are 13 residues in the CDR3. The ends were cut back, 1 base at V and 6 bases at J, with 6 bases in the middle. The CDR3 sequence: CASSLGVPGELFF. CDR3 bases: TGTGCCAGCAGTTTAGGAGTACCCGGGGAGCTGTTTTTT.

V is TRBV6-5 and J is TRBJ2-1; D gene uncertain. The CDR3 is made up of 11 amino acids. The V gene lost 1 base and the J gene lost 8 bases, with 3 bases spanning the gap. The germline gives CDR1 MNHEY, CDR2 SVGAGI. The CDR3 region is CASSYFYEQFF. CDR3 nucleotides: TGTGCCAGCAGTTACTTCTATGAGCAGTTCTTC.

V and J are TRBV2 and TRBJ1-5; TRBD1 agrees at 7 bases. Looked up from germline, CDR1 is SNHLY and CDR2 is FYNNEI. With V trimmed by 5 bases and J by 4 bases, 8 bases remained unmatched. The CDR3 covers 15 residues. The CDR3, as DNA: TGTGCCAGCAGTTCAGACAGGGCGACAAATCAGCCCCAGCATTTT. Its protein is CASSSDRATNQPQHF.

The V call is TRBV7-8, the J call TRBJ1-3; no clear D gene. In germline, CDR1 is SGHVS, CDR2 FQNEAQ. The CDR3 runs 12 residues. The ends were cut back, 1 base at V and 6 bases at J, with 4 bases in the middle. CDR3 bases: TGTGCCAGCAGCTTAGGCTCAAACACCATATATTTT. It codes for CASSLGSNTIYF.

V usage is TRBV3-1 (or the pseudogene TRBV3-2) and J usage is TRBJ2-3, with 11 bases aligning to TRBD2. This CDR3 has 18 residues. V shed 2 bases, J shed 3 bases, and the junction held 10 bases outside the gene matches. Germline V gene sequence: CDR1 LGHDT, CDR2 YNNKEL (reference sequence). In DNA form, the CDR3 reads TGTGCCAGCAGCCAAAGCCCGCGGACTAGCGGGTGGACAGATACGCAGTATTTT. Its protein is CASSQSPRTSGWTDTQYF.

The chain is built from TRBV5-1 and TRBJ1-1, with D possibly TRBD1 on 5 matching bases. The CDR3 covers 15 residues. V lost 0 bases and J 1 base, leaving 10 bases between the germline ends. Germline V lookup: CDR1 SGHRS, CDR2 YFSETQ. The chain's CDR3 is CASSLAIGANTEAFF. The CDR3 bases are TGCGCCAGCAGCTTGGCAATTGGGGCGAACACTGAAGCTTTCTTT. Drawing the rest from reference TRBV5-1 and TRBJ1-1, the complete variable domain is KAGVTQTPRYLIKTRGQQVTLSCSPISGHRSVSWYQQTPGQGLQFLFEYFSETQRNKGNFPGRFSGRQFSNSRSEMNVSTLELGDSALYLCASSLAIGANTEAFFGQGTRLTVV.

The CDR3 spells CASGLVNEQFF. The CDR3 nucleotides are TGTGCTAGTGGTTTGGTTAATGAGCAGTTCTTC. The gene calls are TRBV12-5 and TRBJ2-1; D is unresolved. The V end was cut by 0 bases, the J end by 7 bases, with 1 base between. The germline CDR1 and CDR2 sequences are LGHNT and FRNRAP. This CDR3 has 11 amino acids. The variable domain in full, completed from reference TRBV12-5 and TRBJ2-1, reads DARVTQTPRHKVTEMGQEVTMRCQPILGHNTVFWYRQTMMQGLELLAYFRNRAPLDDSGMPKDRFSAEMPDATLATLKIQPSEPRDSAVYFCASGLVNEQFFGPGTRLTVL.

This clone was seen a few times. The chain recombines TRBV15 with TRBJ1-6, with D hard to call. CDR3 length: 15 residues. The germline V and J ends were trimmed by 0 bases and 11 bases, with 14 bases remaining between them. Germline V gene data show CDR1 as LNHNV and CDR2 as YYDKDF (reference sequence). The CDR3 region has the DNA TGTGCCACCAGCAGAGATCGACACGGAGATCCACCCCTCCACTTT. Amino acid sequence: CATSRDRHGDPPLHF. Full variable domain (rest looked up from reference TRBV15 and TRBJ1-6): DAMVIQNPRYQVTQFGKPVTLSCSQTLNHNVMYWYQQKSSQAPKLLFHYYDKDFNNEADTPDNFQSRRPNTSFCFLDIRSPGLGDTAMYLCATSRDRHGDPPLHFGNGTRLTVT.

The chain has TRBV2 and TRBJ2-1; TRBD2 matches 9 bases. The CDR3 spans 15 residues. Germline CDR1 reads SNHLY; CDR2 reads FYNNEI. Trimming took 7 bases from V and 0 from J; bases not matched to a gene: 4. Here the CDR3 DNA reads TGTGCCAGCATTATTAGCGGGAGCTCCTACAATGAGCAGTTCTTC. The encoded protein is CASIISGSSYNEQFF. The full variable domain, in which reference TRBV2 and TRBJ2-1 provide the parts outside the CDR3, is EPEVTQTPSHQVTQMGQEVILRCVPISNHLYFYWYRQILGQKVEFLVSFYNNEISEKSEIFDDQFSVERPDGSNFTLKIRSTKLEDSAMYFCASIISGSSYNEQFFGPGTRLTVL.

This clone showed up just once. The chain uses TRBV4-1 and TRBJ2-1; the match to TRBD2 covers 9 bases. Trimming cost V 0 bases and J 9 bases; bases outside gene matches: 6. Germline V gives CDR1 MGHRA, CDR2 YSYEKL. The CDR3 runs 15 residues. CDR3 sequence reads: CASSQESGLAAEQFF. The CDR3, as DNA: TGCGCCAGCAGCCAAGAATCGGGACTAGCTGCTGAGCAGTTCTTC.

V and J are TRBV5-5 and TRBJ2-7, with D uncertain. Germline assignment: CDR1 SGHKS and CDR2 YYEKEE (reference sequence). CDR3 length: 13 residues. With 3 bases removed from V and 0 bases from J, the gap between germline ends came to 7 bases. The CDR3 reads CASSYAASYEQYF. CDR3 DNA: TGTGCCAGCAGCTACGCAGCCTCCTACGAGCAGTACTTC.

The chain uses TRBV5-4 and TRBJ2-5; 8 bases are shared with TRBD2. The CDR3 runs 15 residues. Germline loops: CDR1 SGHNT, CDR2 YYREEE (reference sequence). The junction had 6 bases not matched to a gene; V was cut back by 4 bases and J by 1 base. In nucleotides, the CDR3 is TGTGCCAGCAGCCCCGGGACTAGGGGCCAAGAGACCCAGTACTTC. Its protein product is CASSPGTRGQETQYF.

This chain joins TRBV7-9 and TRBJ1-2, with a possible D match to TRBD1 (5 bases). Between the trimmed V and J ends, which lost 2 bases and 3 bases, there was a span of 16 bases. This CDR3 spans 16 amino acids. Per germline, CDR1 SEHNR and CDR2 FQNEAQ (reference sequence). The CDR3 nucleotides read TGTGCCAGCAGCTTATTCCCGCAGGGAGAACACTATGGCTACACCTTC. Translating it yields CASSLFPQGEHYGYTF.

This clone was picked up a small number of times. The chain links TRBV23-1 to TRBJ1-5; 7 nucleotides line up with TRBD1. TRBV23-1 is an ORF, with its function uncertain. Trimming removed 7 bases from V and 0 bases from J; junction bases left unmatched: 12. This CDR3 region has 17 residues. The CDR3 reads CASIRDSNYLSNQPQHF. The CDR3 nucleotides read TGCGCCAGCATACGGGACAGCAACTATCTTAGCAATCAGCCCCAGCATTTT.

The chain combines TRBV27 with TRBJ2-1, with 13 bases aligning to TRBD2. V gave up 6 bases and J gave up 7 bases; unmatched junction bases: 15. This CDR3 has 18 amino acids. CDR1 MNHEY and CDR2 SMNVEV come from the germline V gene (reference sequence). CDR3 sequence reads: CASRRQSVLAGGWNEQFF. Here the CDR3 DNA reads TGTGCCAGCAGACGACAGTCCGTACTAGCGGGAGGGTGGAATGAGCAGTTCTTC.

The chain is built from TRBV9 and TRBJ2-3, with TRBD2 matching 13 bases. CDR1 and CDR2 (germline): SGDLS, YYNGEE. V shed 2 bases and J 5 bases; nucleotides not matched to a gene: 5. The CDR3 contains 16 residues. The CDR3 DNA follows: TGTGCCAGCAGCGTTTCACTAGCGGGAGGGTTAGATACGCAGTATTTT. It is translated as CASSVSLAGGLDTQYF.

The chain employs TRBV11-3 and TRBJ1-1; no definite D call. Between the trimmed V and J ends, which lost 3 bases and 1 base, there was a span of 6 bases. CDR1 and CDR2 (germline): SGHNT, YENEEA. The CDR3 length is 13 residues. The CDR3 region is CASSFSGNTEAFF. DNA for the CDR3: TGTGCCAGCAGCTTCTCGGGGAACACTGAAGCTTTCTTT. Based on the CDR3 plus reference TRBV11-3 and TRBJ1-1, the full variable domain is EAGVVQSPRYKIIEKKQPVAFWCNPISGHNTLYWYLQNLGQGPELLIRYENEEAVDDSQLPKDRFSAERLKGVDSTLKIQPAELGDSAVYLCASSFSGNTEAFFGQGTRLTVV.

The chain links TRBV10-1 to TRBJ2-2, with D perhaps assigned TRBD1 or TRBD2 (5 bases each). The ends were cut back, 6 bases at V and 0 bases at J, with 14 bases in the middle. The germline V gene encodes CDR1 WNHNN and CDR2 SYGVQD (reference sequence). The CDR3 totals 16 residues. This CDR3 reads CASRPRGSANTGELFF. The CDR3 nucleotides are TGCGCCAGCAGACCGAGGGGCAGTGCGAACACCGGGGAGCTGTTTTTT.

V and J are TRBV20-1 and TRBJ2-1, with 10 bases lining up with TRBD2. The CDR3 is 14 amino acids. Losses at the gene ends were 3 bases for V and 8 bases for J; bases not matched to a gene: 7. Germline values: CDR1 DFQATT, CDR2 SNEGSKA (reference sequence). CDR3 protein: CSASSLAGAHEQFF. CDR3 sequence (DNA): TGCAGTGCTAGTAGTCTAGCGGGAGCCCATGAGCAGTTCTTC.

The chain links TRBV28 to TRBJ2-5; the match to TRBD1 covers 7 bases. Germline CDR1 and CDR2: MDHEN and SYDVKM. V lost 5 bases and J lost 3; bases outside the gene matches: 9. This CDR3 is built from 15 residues. The CDR3 sequence: CASSPDLGQKETQYF. In DNA form, the CDR3 reads TGTGCCAGCAGTCCCGACCTGGGACAGAAAGAGACCCAGTACTTC.

The V gene is TRBV28, the J gene TRBJ1-6, with 9 bases matching TRBD1. The V and J ends lost 6 bases and 10 bases, in that order; junction bases with no gene match: 13. CDR1 and CDR2 (germline): MDHEN, SYDVKM. The CDR3 extends over 16 amino acids. The CDR3 spells CASRINRGDRASPLHF. As DNA, the CDR3 is TGTGCCAGCAGGATCAATCGGGGGGACAGGGCCTCACCCCTCCACTTT.

The chain combines TRBV28 with TRBJ2-4; D perhaps matches TRBD1 (6 bases). CDR1 is MDHEN and CDR2 is SYDVKM in the germline V gene. Trimming left V 4 bases short and J 0 bases short, with 22 bases between. The CDR3 covers 19 residues. Written as DNA, the CDR3 is TGTGCCAGCAGTTCCCCTAAACCTATGGGGGCGGGAGCCAAAAACATTCAGTACTTC. The encoded protein is CASSSPKPMGAGAKNIQYF.